This TCR beta chain was sequenced for a study of blood T cell repertoires in COVID-19. The ends lost 0 bases at V and 0 bases at J; junction bases unmatched: 0. Germline V CDR1 and CDR2: SGHRS, YFSETQ. The CDR3 totals 15 residues. In its sample, this clone was seen once. The assay was immunoSEQ multiplex PCR, and TCRdb's table has in-frame clones only and misses some. This table has roughly 400,000 clones, roughly nine tenths appearing once. The chain recombines TRBV5-1 with TRBJ2-3; 8 positions agree with TRBD2. Source material: PBMCs or T cells enriched from blood (not recorded which). This TCR was sampled from a woman between 40 and 55 years old who had been exposed to COVID-19. DNA of the CDR3: TGCGCCAGCAGCTTGGTAGCGGGGAGCACAGATACGCAGTATTTT. Residues: CASSLVAGSTDTQYF.